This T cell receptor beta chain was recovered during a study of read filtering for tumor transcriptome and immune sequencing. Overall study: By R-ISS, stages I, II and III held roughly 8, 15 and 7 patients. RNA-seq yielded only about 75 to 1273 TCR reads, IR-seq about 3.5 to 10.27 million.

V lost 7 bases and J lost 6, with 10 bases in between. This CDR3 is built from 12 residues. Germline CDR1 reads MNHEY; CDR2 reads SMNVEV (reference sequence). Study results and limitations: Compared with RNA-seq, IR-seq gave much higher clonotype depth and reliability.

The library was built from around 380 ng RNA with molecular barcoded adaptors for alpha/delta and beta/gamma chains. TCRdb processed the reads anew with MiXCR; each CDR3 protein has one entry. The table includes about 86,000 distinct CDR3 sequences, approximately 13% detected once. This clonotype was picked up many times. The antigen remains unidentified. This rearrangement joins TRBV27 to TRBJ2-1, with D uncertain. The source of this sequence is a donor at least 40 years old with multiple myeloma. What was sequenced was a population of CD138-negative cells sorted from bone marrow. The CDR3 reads CASKTPGNEQFF. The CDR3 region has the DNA TGTGCCAGCAAGACGCCTGGCAATGAGCAGTTCTTC.